The present TCR beta chain was sequenced within a study of cytomegalovirus exposure and HLA in healthy donors listed by TCRdb under 2017. Regarding the complete study: An earlier analysis of approximately 640 of the donors reported 250 to 300 Gb of sequence data and 117 million unique TCR beta sequences from about 200 million T cells. An earlier analysis of 500 to 650 of the donors applied high-throughput TCR beta sequencing to assess whether each TCR beta V gene segment acted as functional or pseudogenic. In a later genetic analysis, genome-wide SNP genotypes for about three fifths of the roughly 670 donors were used, and that subset was treated as a discovery cohort. The study aimed to test whether signatures of past pathogen exposure could be identified by cataloging public T cell receptors. To study patterns of TCR occurrence, a later analysis re-analyzed previously published TCR beta repertoires from 550 to 800 donors and added high-resolution HLA genotyping. The genetic ancestry cluster associated with self-reported Caucasian donors included 70% to 85% of the 398 genotyped donors. In the later analysis, no new phenotypic data were used to find candidate immune exposures; instead, reliance was placed on TCR beta sequences and their occurrence across donors. The number of typed donors differed by locus: roughly 620-630 for A, B, C, DRB1 and DQB1; 500 to 550 for DQA1; around 610 for DPA1; and about 470 for DPB1. High-throughput TCR immunosequencing, statistical association of individual TCRs with disease status, and machine learning were combined to predict cytomegalovirus infection status. Using immunosequencing, the study profiled T cell repertoires from fewer than 700 subjects and related those repertoires to cytomegalovirus serostatus. Roughly 5 DR-DQ haplotypes were handled as single units for association and clustering, since linkage in the cohort was strong. Across some 400 genotyped donors of the cohort, an average of approximately 240,000 unique TCR beta nucleotide sequences per donor were sequenced, and roughly 20% of those sequences were non-productive. Donor age, sex, ethnicity and CMV serostatus were collected together with the repertoire data. In addition to the first cohort of 650 to 750 subjects, a separate validation cohort of around 110 different subjects was used. Every discovery cohort repertoire had been produced on one sequencing platform. About 280 gigabases of sequencing data and around 85 million unique TCR sequences made up an early release that covered over 550 HLA-typed donors. HLA typing included class I and class II loci at four-digit resolution.

This clone was counted many times. No antigen is known for it. Per-base quality was not reported, and no clone a single base away is much larger than it. The cohort comprised 550 to 700 healthy bone marrow donors. At the time of sampling, all cohort members were nominally healthy, though unrecorded immune exposures were likely present. The donor tested CMV seropositive and was one of the 289 seropositive cohort members. Each donor provided a peripheral blood sample, and peripheral blood mononuclear cells were used for TCR beta sequencing. Genomic DNA was extracted from the blood cell samples with the Qiagen DNeasy Blood Extraction Kit. Trimming accounts for 4 bases at V and 2 bases at J, while the number of junction bases matched to no gene is 7. CDR1 and CDR2 are read off the germline V gene as SGHDT and YYEEEE. The CDR3 has 15 amino acids, counting the end cysteine and phenylalanine. The retained sequence is limited to the CDR3, 45 bases, with the frame set at the first base.

Broader findings and caveats from the paper: According to a later analysis, TCR association rates differed among HLA loci, with DRB1 alleles showing the most associated TCRs and HLA-C alleles showing the fewest. Specific HLA alleles were associated with 18,000 or so TCR beta sequences at a false discovery rate of 0.05 in a later analysis. Because counts were too low, about 17 rarely observed V segments, including chromosome 9 orphons, were excluded from the earlier analysis of around 590 of the donors. Across donors, most TCR sequences were observed very rarely, whereas some public TCRs were present in many individuals. A cluster of highly shared sequence variants was judged likely to be a technical artifact of the sequencing pipeline. Most CMV-associated TCR beta chains appeared to be HLA-restricted in a later analysis, and the HLA associations seemed to be driven largely by CMV exposure. A later analysis found that HLA-associated TCR beta chains were more clonally expanded and had lower generation probabilities than equally common non-associated chains. A later genetic analysis reported fewer N-insertions in productive TCRs among donors in an Asian-associated ancestry cluster than the roughly 650-donor mean. Because HLA typing was unavailable for some donors at each locus, only the typed subset was used in association tests. The 87-base-pair reads could not distinguish some IMGT-functional V segments, including TRBV6-2 and TRBV6-3, so those segments were excluded. According to the authors, the approach could potentially be generalized to other disease states and immunological phenotypes. In a later analysis, several top co-occurrence clusters were reported to appear linked to parvovirus B19, influenza, CMV and Epstein-Barr virus. In both the original and validation cohorts, the classifier was reported to diagnose cytomegalovirus status with high specificity and sensitivity. A few of the identified cytomegalovirus-associated TCR beta chains were confirmed in vitro to be specific for cytomegalovirus antigens. In this cohort, only TCR beta chains were sequenced, and detectable features were limited by the absence of alpha or paired-chain data. The study listed 164 TCR beta chains as associated with cytomegalovirus. Sequencing depth was assumed to be roughly uniform across donors in the presence/absence analyses, though that assumption may not hold. Broadly in line with IMGT annotations, most TCR beta V segments showed up in productive rearrangements about 87% or about 30% of the time in an earlier analysis of approximately 600 of the donors. Linkage disequilibrium might explain the correlated functional status among segregating V segments, but an unknown experimental factor could not be ruled out. Strong co-occurrence of HLA alleles, especially DR and DQ, made assigning TCR associations to individual alleles difficult. A further reported finding was that TCR beta sequences accurately predicted the HLA-A and HLA-B alleles for most subjects in the first cohort. In a later genetic analysis, a missense DCLRE1C variant was associated with V-gene and J-gene trimming of TCR beta chains, and the association was replicated in an independent cohort. CMV serostatus was the only immune exposure information available for the cohort.

The library was prepared using the immunoSEQ multiplex PCR assay. The multiplex PCR relied on a mix of 60 forward primers for TCR Vbeta segments and 13 reverse primers for TCR Jbeta segments. A multiplex PCR assay on genomic DNA amplified the CDR3 region of rearranged TCR beta genes. Amplified TCR beta libraries were sequenced as 87-base-pair reads on the Illumina HiSeq System. In the paper's pipeline: A later analysis counted about 80 million unique TCR beta chains across the 640 or so repertoires, and approximately 11 million of these chains were shared by at least two donors. A nearest-neighbor algorithm error-corrected the raw reads and collapsed the reads into unique sequences, merging closely related sequences to remove PCR and sequencing errors. V, D and J gene segments were assigned by aligning CDR3 sequences to IMGT reference sequences. For a sequence to be retained, a match of at least six nucleotides to both a V gene segment and a J gene segment was required. Rearrangements were classified as productive when the CDR3 lacked stop codons and remained in frame with V and J, and all other rearrangements were classified as non-productive. Following IMGT convention, CDR3 was defined as the stretch from the second conserved V-encoded cysteine to the conserved J-encoded phenylalanine. The earlier analysis of roughly 590 of the donors excluded sequences that lacked an unambiguous match to a single V gene segment. In an earlier analysis of several hundred of the donors, a V segment was called functional when productive rearrangements were above 56.7%, and segregating when the standard deviation between donors exceeded 5%. To diagnose cytomegalovirus status from the catalog of TCR beta chain sequences, a statistical classification framework was built. A later analysis assigned V and J genes by comparing TCR nucleotide sequences with IMGT/GENE-DB human TR gene sequences. Using the TCRdist pipeline, a later analysis assigned CDR3 sequences along with most-parsimonious VDJ recombination scenarios. In a later analysis, each TCR beta chain was defined by its CDR3 amino acid sequence together with its V-gene family, and reads without a unique V-gene family were excluded. To address suspected cross-contamination and a sequencing artifact, a later analysis removed around 600 highly shared, low-generation-probability nucleotide sequences. In a later analysis, a clonal expansion index for each public chain was calculated from normalized within-repertoire ranks of inferred template counts. In a later analysis, generation probabilities were computed with a VDJ recombination model fitted to out-of-frame rearrangements, and the resulting probabilities were checked against IGoR. In a later analysis, hypergeometric tests were used to score TCR-TCR, TCR-HLA and TCR-CMV co-occurrence, with a repertoire-size bias correction applied to TCR pairs. To estimate false discovery rates, a later analysis permuted the HLA or CMV assignments 20 times. In a later analysis, co-occurring TCRs were grouped with DBSCAN, and TCRdist sequence similarity was added when clustering was performed within HLA-allele-positive subsets. For co-occurrence clustering, repertoires with fewer than 30,000 or more than 120,000 public chains were excluded, along with roughly 5 repertoires with anomalous nucleotide sharing. TCRdb re-hosts the immuneACCESS table, in-frame sequences only. Its copies lack some clones; in the studies checked, an unresolved V gene accounts for under half of them, and the cause for the rest is not known. The V and J calls and clone size were taken over from that table, and D and trimming were inferred from the DNA. In this sample the table shows fewer than 100,000 clones, about 75% of which occur a single time. The leading ten clones occupy 7% to 9% of the sample.

The source is a man aged 35-49 years in good health and CMV-seropositive. The sequencing sample was made of PBMCs. The chain is made from TRBV5-6 and TRBJ2-7; a stretch of 9 junction bases matches TRBD2. CDR3 reads: CASSRVAGEAYEQYF. The nucleotide sequence is TGTGCCAGCAGCAGAGTAGCGGGGGAGGCCTACGAGCAGTACTTC. The CDR3, completed at both ends by the reference TRBV5-6 and TRBJ2-7 genes, gives the full variable domain DAGVTQSPTHLIKTRGQQVTLRCSPKSGHDTVSWYQQALGQGPQFIFQYYEEEERQRGNFPDRFSGHQFPNYSSELNVNALLLGDSALYLCASSRVAGEAYEQYFGPGTRLTVT.